This record covers a single T cell receptor beta chain. What it binds is not known. Amplification used 60 Vbeta primers and 13 Jbeta primers. The repertoire was sequenced with immunoSEQ multiplex PCR; TCRdb's copy has only in-frame clones and lacks some. This sample yields about 82,000 clones, of which about 78% are seen a single time; more than 2.5% belongs to the top ten. These data belong to a study of cytomegalovirus exposure and HLA in healthy donors. About the research overall: One earlier analysis, a look at approximately 190 million T cells, found some 100 million unique TCR beta sequences.

Study observations and caveats: Diagnosis of cytomegalovirus status made by the classifier reportedly showed high specificity and sensitivity. Sequencing likely generated an artifact that appeared as a cluster of highly shared sequence variants.

Germline V lookup: CDR1 SGHDN, CDR2 FVKESK. V shed 3 bases, J shed 0 bases, and the junction held 13 bases outside the gene matches. CDR3 size: 19 residues. This receptor was identified in a man aged 45-65 years in good health and CMV-seronegative. This chain uses TRBV14 with TRBJ2-2; TRBD1 agrees at 7 bases. Sequencing used PBMCs. The CDR3 sequence is CASSHLRRSGQTNTGELFF. The CDR3 DNA reads TGTGCCAGCAGCCACCTCCGTAGATCGGGACAGACGAACACCGGGGAGCTGTTTTTT.